These T cell receptor beta chains were read from a single sample in a study of immune cell composition in non-small cell lung cancer. Here immunoSEQ multiplex PCR was the method, and the copy in TCRdb shows in-frame clones only, minus some. Among 3,000 to 3,500 clones listed, 86% were seen once. Material: lung tumor tissue. The receptors originated from a human donor with non-small cell lung cancer. Each CDR3 is given with its conserved first and last residue. The D gene is left open where the match is weak. For some rows the clone size is stated as once, few or many, or as a class when expanded; others skip it.

J gene,D gene,V gene,clone size,CDR3 DNA,CDR3 protein
TRBJ2-2,TRBD2,TRBV19,-,TGTGCCAGTAGTACGACTAGCGGGAGGGGGGCCGGGGAGCTGTTTTTT,CASSTTSGRGAGELFF
TRBJ2-3,-,TRBV5-1,-,TGCGCCAGCAGCTTGGACCCCTCAGCGGCCAGCACAGATACGCAGTATTTT,CASSLDPSAASTDTQYF
TRBJ1-2,TRBD1,TRBV6-5,-,TGTGCCAGCAGTTACGACAGGGTTAACTATGGCTACACCTTC,CASSYDRVNYGYTF
TRBJ2-7,-,TRBV7-4,-,TGTGCCAGCAGCTTAATCAGGGCCTACTACGAGCAGTACTTC,CASSLIRAYYEQYF
TRBJ1-4,TRBD1,TRBV6-5,-,TGTGCCAGCAGTACAGGGGTAACTAATGAAAAACTGTTTTTT,CASSTGVTNEKLFF
TRBJ1-2,TRBD1,TRBV30,-,TGTGCCTGGAGTGTACGACAGGGTGATGGCTACACCTTC,CAWSVRQGDGYTF
TRBJ2-2,-,TRBV19,-,TGTGCCAGTACCGGGGAGGTTGGTAACACCGGGGAGCTGTTTTTT,CASTGEVGNTGELFF
TRBJ1-2,TRBD1,TRBV30,few,TGTGCCTGGAGTGGAACAGGGGTGGCTAACTATGGCTACACCTTC,CAWSGTGVANYGYTF
TRBJ2-6,TRBD1,TRBV6-5,-,TGTGCCAGCAGTGAGGGGGCCCAACTGACTTTC,CASSEGAQLTF
TRBJ2-4,TRBD2,TRBV11-3,once,TGTGCCAGCAGTTTCGTAGCGGGAGAGGGCAAAAACATTCAGTACTTC,CASSFVAGEGKNIQYF
TRBJ2-2,-,TRBV6-5,-,TGTGCCAGCAGCTGGGGAGGGGGGAACACCGGGGAGCTGTTTTTT,CASSWGGGNTGELFF
TRBJ2-5,TRBD1,TRBV18,-,TGTGCCAGCTTCCAAGGGGGCGGTGAGACCCAGTACTTC,CASFQGGGETQYF
TRBJ1-1,-,TRBV5-8,-,TGTGCCAGCAGCTTGGGACAGCCGAACACTGAAGCTTTCTTT,CASSLGQPNTEAFF
TRBJ1-2,-,TRBV29-1,-,TGCAGCGTTGACCTCGTAGAGGGCTACACCTTC,CSVDLVEGYTF
TRBJ1-1,TRBD1,TRBV19,-,TGTGCCAGCCGCCGGGGACAGAGCACTGAAGCTTTCTTT,CASRRGQSTEAFF
TRBJ1-5,-,TRBV27,-,TGTGCCAGCAGTTTAAGTTTGGGGGGGAATCAGCCCCAGCATTTT,CASSLSLGGNQPQHF
TRBJ1-2,TRBD1,TRBV28,-,TGTGCCAGCAGTCCAGGGGGCGCGGGCTATGGCTACACCTTC,CASSPGGAGYGYTF
TRBJ1-4,-,TRBV7-6,-,TGTGCCAGCAGCTTAAGATCGCACGGGGTAACTAATGAAAAACTGTTTTTT,CASSLRSHGVTNEKLFF
TRBJ1-1,-,TRBV7-2,-,TGTGCCAGCAGCTATATTAACACTGAAGCTTTCTTT,CASSYINTEAFF
TRBJ2-1,TRBD2,TRBV6-4,-,TGTGCCAGCAGTGAAGGGGCGGGAGTTTCCTACAATGAGCAGTTCTTC,CASSEGAGVSYNEQFF
TRBJ2-3,TRBD1,TRBV7-6,-,TGTGCCAGCAGCATTCGGACAGGGGGCATCACAGATACGCAGTATTTT,CASSIRTGGITDTQYF
TRBJ1-5,-,TRBV30,-,TGTGCCTGGGGAACGGGGGATCAGCCCCAGCATTTT,CAWGTGDQPQHF
TRBJ1-6,-,TRBV7-2,-,TGTGCCAGCAGCCCGGAACGGGGAAGGAGTTCACCCCTCCACTTT,CASSPERGRSSPLHF
TRBJ2-1,-,TRBV30,-,TGTGCCTGGAGTCCCTTGGGCAGAGCTGAGCAGTTCTTC,CAWSPLGRAEQFF
TRBJ1-1,TRBD1,TRBV7-2,-,TGTGCCAGCAGCCGGGACAGCAACACTGAAGCTTTCTTT,CASSRDSNTEAFF
TRBJ1-2,TRBD1,TRBV10-3,-,TGTGCCTCCGACACAGGGGAGCTTAATGGCTACACCTTC,CASDTGELNGYTF
TRBJ2-3,TRBD1,TRBV30,-,TGTGCCTGGAGCGGGACAGGGGGAGCAGATACGCAGTATTTT,CAWSGTGGADTQYF
TRBJ2-1,-,TRBV9,-,TGTGCCAGCAGTGCTTCCCCTAGGTTCTCCTACAATGAGCAGTTCTTC,CASSASPRFSYNEQFF
TRBJ1-1,-,TRBV27,-,TGTGCCAGCAGCCGCCTGGGGGGGGTTTCCGACACTGAAGCTTTCTTT,CASSRLGGVSDTEAFF
TRBJ2-2,TRBD1,TRBV4-2,-,TGTGCCAGCAGCCGAATGGGACAGGGCAACACCGGGGAGCTGTTTTTT,CASSRMGQGNTGELFF
TRBJ1-6,-,TRBV7-2,-,TGTGCCAGCAGCTCCACAGGCAATAATTCACCCCTCCACTTT,CASSSTGNNSPLHF
TRBJ2-5,TRBD2,TRBV5-1,-,TGCGCCAGCAGCTTGGTGATAGCGGGGTACCAAGAGACCCAGTACTTC,CASSLVIAGYQETQYF
TRBJ2-7,TRBD2,TRBV27,once,TGTGCCAGCAGTTTATTGCCTAGCGGGGGGCTAAGCCCCTACGAGCAGTACTTC,CASSLLPSGGLSPYEQYF